The clone carrying this T cell receptor beta chain was counted a few times. As yet, its antigen is unknown. Researchers ran the PCR with 60 Vbeta and 13 Jbeta primers. Repertoires were generated with immunoSEQ multiplex PCR, while TCRdb's copy carries only in-frame clones and drops some. The sample has approximately 130,000 clones, roughly 71% seen once. CDR3 length: 15 amino acids. In germline, CDR1 is SQVTM, CDR2 ANQGSEA. V lost 4 bases and J 0 bases, leaving 13 bases between the germline ends. This specimen belongs to a study of cytomegalovirus exposure and HLA in healthy donors. Overall study findings and caveats: TCR sequences were mostly rare, though some public TCRs occurred in many donors.

The chain recombines TRBV29-1 with TRBJ2-1, with D perhaps matching TRBD2 (5 bases). The receptor comes from a woman in her forties in good health and CMV-seropositive. Source material: PBMCs. In DNA, the CDR3 is TGCAGCGTTGTCCCCAGCGGAAGCTCCTACAATGAGCAGTTCTTC. It encodes CSVVPSGSSYNEQFF.